This T cell receptor beta chain appears in the sequencing data of a study of identical twins. Whole-study findings and limits: The conclusions drew on cross-sectional statistical analysis instead of tracking the same donors. Twin pairs' shared out-of-frame alpha sequences were enriched in low generation probability. Diverse VJ usage suggested most zero-insertion clonotypes were not invariant T cells.

A universal primer binding site was introduced by template switching. The final cDNA contained unique molecular identifiers. TCRdb used MiXCR to reprocess the 5' RACE reads, holding one entry per CDR3 protein. The sample has some 260,000 distinct CDR3 sequences, over 12% seen once. CDR3 length: 15 amino acids. The germline V gene encodes CDR1 SGHRS and CDR2 YFSETQ. V was cut by 4 bases and J by 10 bases, with 22 bases left in between. As to this clonotype: Its specificity is not known.

The chain carries TRBV5-1 and TRBJ2-3, with D perhaps TRBD1 (7 bases). Sequencing was performed on memory (CD45RO+) T cells sorted from blood. The receptor was derived from a woman between 18 and 30 years old in good health. The CDR3 here is CASSPAGTAESAQYF. The CDR3 bases are TGCGCCAGCAGCCCCGCGGGGACAGCCGAATCTGCGCAGTATTTT. The complete variable domain, with remaining parts taken from reference TRBV5-1 and TRBJ2-3, reads KAGVTQTPRYLIKTRGQQVTLSCSPISGHRSVSWYQQTPGQGLQFLFEYFSETQRNKGNFPGRFSGRQFSNSRSEMNVSTLELGDSALYLCASSPAGTAESAQYFGPGTRLTVL.